The clone carrying this TCR beta chain came up once. The data stem from a study of blood T cell repertoires in COVID-19. Study background: Samples of COVID-19 (acute and convalescent) were obtained from the United States, Italy and Spain. Sources were T cells, B-cell-depleted T cells, or PBMCs; the material itself was cDNA or gDNA.

Source study methods: Amplification of reference gene primers provided the estimated nucleated cell counts. Using immunoSEQ multiplex PCR, the repertoire was profiled, and TCRdb retains in-frame clones only, with some absent. V, J and clone size are those of that table, while D and trimming were read from the DNA. Of 64,000 or so clones detected, 70% to 85% appear once; the ten largest clones hold around 10%. From germline, CDR1 is SGHKS and CDR2 YYEKEE (reference sequence). The V and J ends lost 0 bases and 2 bases respectively, with 14 bases between them. The CDR3 has 16 amino acids. J is TRBJ2-5 and V is TRBV5-5, with a tentative D call TRBD2 (5 bases). The sequencing sample was made of peripheral blood. This receptor was identified in a human donor in a cohort sampled during active COVID-19. CDR3 sequence reads: CASSLDLLPGQETQYF. CDR3 bases: TGTGCCAGCAGCTTGGATCTACTGCCGGGACAAGAGACCCAGTACTTC.